The rows below give T cell receptor beta chains drawn from one sample of a study of spatial heterogeneity in lung cancer. TCRdb analysed the 5' RACE reads with MiXCR anew, one entry per CDR3 protein. Of 1,500 to 2,000 distinct CDR3 sequences in the sample, around 5% are singletons; the top ten hold roughly 20%. The source was normal lung tissue next to the tumor, collected at surgery. These receptor sequences come from a female donor with early-stage non-small cell lung cancer. The CDR3 runs from the conserved cysteine through the conserved F or W. The D gene is left open where the match is weak. Clone sizes are given selectively: once, few, many, or a class where the clone is expanded.

v_call: TRBV10-3; clone_size: medium-sized; d_call: NA; j_call: TRBJ1-5; cdr3_aa: CAISDSGGGRPQHF; cdr3_nt: TGTGCCATCAGTGATTCGGGAGGGGGTAGGCCCCAGCATTTT
v_call: TRBV7-8; clone_size: large; d_call: NA; j_call: TRBJ2-3; cdr3_aa: CASSLPGPKEDTQYF; cdr3_nt: TGTGCCAGCAGCTTACCGGGACCCAAGGAAGATACGCAGTATTTT
v_call: TRBV28; clone_size: many; d_call: NA; j_call: TRBJ1-2; cdr3_aa: CASREGALNYGYTF; cdr3_nt: TGTGCCAGCAGAGAAGGGGCCCTAAACTATGGCTACACCTTC
v_call: TRBV7-9; clone_size: medium-sized; d_call: NA; j_call: TRBJ1-1; cdr3_aa: CASSLHSGSAGIPEAFF; cdr3_nt: TGTGCCAGCAGCTTACATTCGGGGTCGGCAGGAATCCCTGAAGCTTTCTTT
v_call: TRBV24-1; clone_size: medium-sized; d_call: TRBD2; j_call: TRBJ2-1; cdr3_aa: CATQLAGGTYNEQFF; cdr3_nt: TGTGCCACCCAACTAGCGGGGGGCACCTACAATGAGCAGTTCTTC
v_call: TRBV25-1; clone_size: many; d_call: TRBD1; j_call: TRBJ1-1; cdr3_aa: CASSDRDRGQPEAFF; cdr3_nt: TGTGCCAGCAGTGATCGGGACAGGGGGCAACCTGAAGCTTTCTTT
v_call: TRBV4-3; clone_size: medium-sized; d_call: NA; j_call: TRBJ2-7; cdr3_aa: CASSQGRRHSYEQYF; cdr3_nt: TGCGCCAGCAGCCAAGGCCGGAGGCACTCCTACGAGCAGTACTTC
v_call: TRBV6-6; clone_size: medium-sized; d_call: NA; j_call: TRBJ2-1; cdr3_aa: CASSYSTGYGEQFF; cdr3_nt: TGTGCCAGCAGTTACTCCACAGGGTACGGTGAGCAGTTCTTC
v_call: TRBV12-3/TRBV12-4; clone_size: medium-sized; d_call: NA; j_call: TRBJ1-1; cdr3_aa: CASSLGGRLAFF; cdr3_nt: TGTGCCAGCAGTTTAGGCGGCAGGCTAGCTTTCTTT
v_call: TRBV6-8; clone_size: medium-sized; d_call: TRBD2; j_call: TRBJ2-7; cdr3_aa: CAKNLPTSGGPISYEQYF; cdr3_nt: TGTGCCAAGAACCTCCCGACTAGCGGGGGGCCAATTTCCTACGAGCAGTACTTC
v_call: TRBV5-1; clone_size: large; d_call: TRBD1; j_call: TRBJ2-1; cdr3_aa: CASSLEGTGFNEQFF; cdr3_nt: TGCGCCAGCAGCTTGGAAGGGACAGGGTTCAATGAGCAGTTCTTC
v_call: TRBV10-2; clone_size: large; d_call: TRBD2; j_call: TRBJ2-3; cdr3_aa: CASSPSGAQDTQYF; cdr3_nt: TGCGCCAGCAGCCCTAGCGGGGCTCAGGATACGCAGTATTTT
v_call: TRBV20-1; clone_size: medium-sized; d_call: TRBD2; j_call: TRBJ2-1; cdr3_aa: CSATGGFSYNEQFF; cdr3_nt: TGCAGTGCCACCGGGGGGTTCTCCTACAATGAGCAGTTCTTC
v_call: TRBV9; clone_size: many; d_call: NA; j_call: TRBJ2-7; cdr3_aa: CASSPRSGGEQYF; cdr3_nt: TGTGCCAGCAGCCCCCGAAGTGGGGGCGAGCAGTACTTC
v_call: TRBV11-2; clone_size: many; d_call: TRBD2; j_call: TRBJ2-1; cdr3_aa: CASSQGSSGGPSSYNEQFF; cdr3_nt: TGTGCCAGCAGCCAAGGTTCTAGCGGGGGCCCGAGCTCCTACAATGAGCAGTTCTTC
v_call: TRBV20-1; clone_size: medium-sized; d_call: TRBD2; j_call: TRBJ2-7; cdr3_aa: CSAKFQRGVSYEQYF; cdr3_nt: TGCAGTGCGAAATTCCAGCGGGGGGTCTCCTACGAGCAGTACTTC
v_call: TRBV19; clone_size: large; d_call: TRBD1; j_call: TRBJ1-1; cdr3_aa: CASRTGGPRAEAFF; cdr3_nt: TGTGCCAGTAGGACAGGGGGCCCACGGGCTGAAGCTTTCTTT
v_call: TRBV6-5; clone_size: medium-sized; d_call: NA; j_call: TRBJ1-5; cdr3_aa: CASSYREGQPQHF; cdr3_nt: TGTGCCAGCAGTTACCGGGAGGGGCAGCCCCAGCATTTT
v_call: TRBV21-1; clone_size: NA; d_call: NA; j_call: TRBJ1-1; cdr3_aa: CASSSRINRTFYTEAFF; cdr3_nt: TGTGCCAGCAGCAGCCGGATAAATAGGACATTTTACACTGAAGCTTTCTTT
v_call: TRBV20-1; clone_size: medium-sized; d_call: NA; j_call: TRBJ1-4; cdr3_aa: CSARDKEQGGKLFF; cdr3_nt: TGCAGTGCTAGAGATAAAGAACAGGGCGGAAAACTGTTTTTT
v_call: TRBV7-2; clone_size: many; d_call: TRBD2; j_call: TRBJ2-3; cdr3_aa: CASSSRYGLAGGDTDTQYF; cdr3_nt: TGTGCCAGCAGCTCCCGATATGGACTAGCGGGGGGCGACACAGATACGCAGTATTTT
v_call: TRBV2; clone_size: large; d_call: TRBD1; j_call: TRBJ1-2; cdr3_aa: CASSPLGTENYGYTF; cdr3_nt: TGTGCCAGCAGTCCGCTCGGGACAGAGAACTATGGCTACACCTTC
v_call: TRBV28; clone_size: medium-sized; d_call: NA; j_call: TRBJ1-2; cdr3_aa: CASSTTGLANYGYTF; cdr3_nt: TGTGCCAGCAGCACAACAGGTCTAGCTAACTATGGCTACACCTTC
v_call: TRBV5-1; clone_size: medium-sized; d_call: NA; j_call: TRBJ2-1; cdr3_aa: CASQPELSSYNEQFF; cdr3_nt: TGCGCCAGCCAGCCGGAGCTGAGCTCCTACAATGAGCAGTTCTTC
v_call: TRBV7-2; clone_size: medium-sized; d_call: NA; j_call: TRBJ1-5; cdr3_aa: CASRSAGNSNQPQHF; cdr3_nt: TGTGCCAGCAGGTCCGCCGGGAACAGCAATCAGCCCCAGCATTTT
v_call: TRBV10-3; clone_size: medium-sized; d_call: NA; j_call: TRBJ1-5; cdr3_aa: CASGKEGSNQPQHF; cdr3_nt: TGTGCCTCAGGGAAGGAGGGCTCAAATCAGCCCCAGCATTTT
v_call: TRBV2; clone_size: few; d_call: NA; j_call: TRBJ2-3; cdr3_aa: CAGGTNTDTQYF; cdr3_nt: TGTGCCGGGGGCACTAACACAGATACGCAGTATTTT
v_call: TRBV7-9; clone_size: NA; d_call: NA; j_call: TRBJ2-5; cdr3_aa: CASSSVRETQHF; cdr3_nt: TGTGCCAGCAGCTCGGTTCGAGAGACCCAGCACTTC
v_call: TRBV7-2; clone_size: many; d_call: NA; j_call: TRBJ1-4; cdr3_aa: CASSHTRGGRDEKLFF; cdr3_nt: TGTGCCAGCAGCCACACTAGGGGGGGGCGCGATGAAAAACTGTTTTTT
v_call: TRBV28; clone_size: medium-sized; d_call: NA; j_call: TRBJ2-7; cdr3_aa: CASSFLRGSRHEQYF; cdr3_nt: TGTGCCAGCAGTTTTTTACGGGGATCGAGGCACGAGCAGTACTTC
v_call: TRBV29-1; clone_size: many; d_call: NA; j_call: TRBJ2-1; cdr3_aa: CSVEDLKRRSYNEQFF; cdr3_nt: TGCAGCGTTGAAGATCTTAAGAGGCGCTCCTACAATGAGCAGTTCTTC
v_call: TRBV7-6; clone_size: many; d_call: TRBD1; j_call: TRBJ2-2; cdr3_aa: CASSLLGQGYLGELFF; cdr3_nt: TGTGCCAGCAGCTTATTAGGACAGGGATACCTCGGGGAGCTGTTTTTT
v_call: TRBV6-6; clone_size: medium-sized; d_call: NA; j_call: TRBJ2-5; cdr3_aa: CASSTVETQYF; cdr3_nt: TGTGCCAGCAGCACCGTGGAGACCCAGTACTTC
v_call: TRBV9; clone_size: medium-sized; d_call: NA; j_call: TRBJ2-6; cdr3_aa: CASTPPDLYGANVLTF; cdr3_nt: TGTGCCAGCACCCCCCCGGACCTTTATGGGGCCAACGTCCTGACTTTC
v_call: TRBV30; clone_size: NA; d_call: TRBD1; j_call: TRBJ2-3; cdr3_aa: CAWSALGDSYTDTQYF; cdr3_nt: TGTGCCTGGAGTGCCTTAGGGGACAGTTACACAGATACGCAGTATTTT
v_call: TRBV27; clone_size: medium-sized; d_call: TRBD1; j_call: TRBJ2-1; cdr3_aa: CASSRPGQTYNEQFF; cdr3_nt: TGTGCCAGCAGTCGACCGGGACAGACCTACAATGAGCAGTTCTTC
v_call: TRBV7-8; clone_size: many; d_call: NA; j_call: TRBJ2-2; cdr3_aa: CASSAQGYPGELFF; cdr3_nt: TGTGCCAGCAGCGCACAGGGTTATCCCGGGGAGCTGTTTTTT
v_call: TRBV20-1; clone_size: medium-sized; d_call: TRBD2; j_call: TRBJ2-3; cdr3_aa: CSARQAGGPADTQYF; cdr3_nt: TGCAGTGCTAGACAAGCGGGGGGGCCCGCAGATACGCAGTATTTT
v_call: TRBV20-1; clone_size: NA; d_call: NA; j_call: TRBJ2-3; cdr3_aa: CSAGADTDTQYF; cdr3_nt: TGCAGTGCTGGGGCGGACACAGATACGCAGTATTTT
v_call: TRBV29-1; clone_size: medium-sized; d_call: TRBD1; j_call: TRBJ2-7; cdr3_aa: CSVAGQGAYEQYF; cdr3_nt: TGCAGCGTTGCGGGACAGGGAGCCTACGAGCAGTACTTC
v_call: TRBV7-9; clone_size: medium-sized; d_call: NA; j_call: TRBJ1-2; cdr3_aa: CASSPTPRVGGYGYTF; cdr3_nt: TGTGCCAGCAGCCCAACGCCCCGAGTAGGGGGCTATGGCTACACCTTC
v_call: TRBV11-2; clone_size: many; d_call: NA; j_call: TRBJ1-1; cdr3_aa: CASSSGTANTEAFF; cdr3_nt: TGTGCCAGCAGTTCCGGGACGGCGAACACTGAAGCTTTCTTT
v_call: TRBV7-2; clone_size: once; d_call: TRBD1; j_call: TRBJ1-1; cdr3_aa: CASSLGHRGTEAFF; cdr3_nt: TGTGCCAGCAGCTTAGGGCACAGGGGCACTGAAGCTTTCTTT
v_call: TRBV10-3; clone_size: medium-sized; d_call: NA; j_call: TRBJ2-5; cdr3_aa: CAIRDFETQYF; cdr3_nt: TGTGCCATACGGGACTTCGAGACCCAGTACTTC
v_call: TRBV12-3/TRBV12-4; clone_size: medium-sized; d_call: NA; j_call: TRBJ2-1; cdr3_aa: CASSFSLGIPQQFF; cdr3_nt: TGTGCCAGCAGTTTTTCCTTGGGTATCCCCCAGCAGTTCTTC
v_call: TRBV25-1; clone_size: medium-sized; d_call: NA; j_call: TRBJ1-1; cdr3_aa: CASSEFNEAFF; cdr3_nt: TGTGCCAGCAGTGAATTTAATGAAGCTTTCTTT
v_call: TRBV7-2; clone_size: large; d_call: TRBD2; j_call: TRBJ2-5; cdr3_aa: CASSFMSGGAETQYF; cdr3_nt: TGTGCCAGCAGCTTTATGAGCGGGGGGGCAGAGACCCAGTACTTC
v_call: TRBV6-5; clone_size: many; d_call: TRBD1; j_call: TRBJ1-6; cdr3_aa: CASSRGTGGSPLHF; cdr3_nt: TGTGCCAGCAGCCGCGGGACAGGGGGTTCACCCCTCCACTTT
v_call: TRBV12-3/TRBV12-4; clone_size: medium-sized; d_call: NA; j_call: TRBJ2-2; cdr3_aa: CASFRPRALTNTGELFF; cdr3_nt: TGTGCCAGCTTTCGCCCCAGGGCCCTTACGAACACCGGGGAGCTGTTTTTT
v_call: TRBV30; clone_size: medium-sized; d_call: NA; j_call: TRBJ2-5; cdr3_aa: CAWQGYQETQYF; cdr3_nt: TGTGCCTGGCAGGGGTACCAAGAGACCCAGTACTTC
v_call: TRBV7-4; clone_size: large; d_call: NA; j_call: TRBJ1-1; cdr3_aa: CASGWGDIAEAFF; cdr3_nt: TGTGCCAGCGGTTGGGGAGACATCGCTGAAGCTTTCTTT
v_call: TRBV12-3/TRBV12-4; clone_size: many; d_call: TRBD1; j_call: TRBJ2-3; cdr3_aa: CASSLYTGGDTQYF; cdr3_nt: TGTGCCAGCAGTTTATATACAGGGGGAGATACGCAGTATTTT
v_call: TRBV7-2; clone_size: medium-sized; d_call: NA; j_call: TRBJ2-3; cdr3_aa: CASSADYTSTDTQYF; cdr3_nt: TGTGCCAGCAGCGCGGACTACACTAGCACAGATACGCAGTATTTT
v_call: TRBV7-6; clone_size: medium-sized; d_call: TRBD1; j_call: TRBJ2-1; cdr3_aa: CASSFSQGARYNEQFF; cdr3_nt: TGTGCCAGCAGCTTCTCTCAGGGGGCCCGATACAATGAGCAGTTCTTC
v_call: TRBV6-1; clone_size: many; d_call: NA; j_call: TRBJ2-1; cdr3_aa: CASSELGNEQFF; cdr3_nt: TGTGCCAGCAGTGAATTGGGAAATGAGCAGTTCTTC
v_call: TRBV11-2; clone_size: NA; d_call: TRBD1; j_call: TRBJ2-6; cdr3_aa: CASSRKPNTGQAGANVLTF; cdr3_nt: TGTGCCAGCAGCCGAAAGCCCAACACGGGACAGGCAGGCGCCAACGTCCTGACTTTC
v_call: TRBV6-6; clone_size: medium-sized; d_call: TRBD2; j_call: TRBJ2-3; cdr3_aa: CASSLLAGPTDTQYF; cdr3_nt: TGTGCCAGCAGTCTACTAGCGGGGCCCACAGATACGCAGTATTTT